The clone carrying this T cell receptor (beta chain) has more than one count but fewer than ten. Antigen unknown. The data are from a study of OX40 agonist ivuxolimab in advanced cancers. Study-level results: CD4+ T cells averaged fewer expanded clones than CD8+ T cells.

Clones were read by immunoSEQ multiplex PCR, and TCRdb kept only the in-frame ones, dropping some. This table has tens of thousands of clones, about 92% appearing once. Patients were ineligible given autoimmune disease history or systemic immunosuppression. The TCR originated in an adult with an advanced solid tumor such as melanoma, head and neck, liver or kidney cancer. The specimen comprised CD4+ or CD8+ T cells sorted from blood, sampled in a trial of the OX40 agonist ivuxolimab.

This CDR3 reads CASSLQGGTEAFF. CDR3 DNA sequence: TGTGCCAGCAGTTTACAGGGGGGAACTGAAGCTTTCTTT. V usage is TRBV9 and J usage is TRBJ1-1; 8 bases map to TRBD1. The CDR3 is 13 residues long. Losses at the gene ends were 5 bases for V and 5 bases for J; bases not matched to a gene: 5. The V gene's germline CDR1 is SGDLS and CDR2 YYNGEE.